The 5 T cell receptor beta chains reported below all come from one sample, sequenced in a study of shared clonotypes between healthy human individuals. CD45RO-negative CD8 cells positively selected for CCR7 made up the naive population, which excluded terminally differentiated effector memory CD45RA+ cells. The method was immunoSEQ multiplex PCR; TCRdb's version includes in-frame clones alone and lacks a portion of them. The table shows some 800,000 clones, with over 90% occurring only once. Sequenced material: naive CD8+ T cells sorted from blood. The receptors were gathered from a man aged 30 to 39 in good health.

The V gene is TRBV27, the J gene TRBJ1-2; tentatively, D is TRBD1 (5 bases). CDR1 is MNHEY and CDR2 is SMNVEV in the germline V gene (reference sequence). V was trimmed by 0 bases and J by 7 bases, leaving 12 bases between them. The CDR3 sequence is 14 residues long. The CDR3 coding sequence is TGTGCCAGCAGTTTATCTACGGGGCGAGGTGGCTACACCTTC. This translates into CASSLSTGRGGYTF.

The V gene is TRBV6-5, the J gene TRBJ2-1, with a tentative D call TRBD2 (6 bases). Deletions cut 0 bases from V and 3 bases from J, with 12 bases between. Germline CDR1 and CDR2: MNHEY and SVGAGI. The CDR3 has 16 residues. DNA for the CDR3: TGTGCCAGCAGTTACTCCCGGGGGATGGACTACAATGAGCAGTTCTTC. Translation: CASSYSRGMDYNEQFF.

The rearrangement uses TRBV5-5 and TRBJ2-1, with D perhaps TRBD2 (5 bases). Germline assignment: CDR1 SGHKS and CDR2 YYEKEE (reference sequence). The CDR3 loop spans 17 amino acids. V gave up 1 base and J gave up 3 bases, with 17 bases separating them. Here the CDR3 DNA reads TGTGCCAGCAGCTTGCGGCTAGAGCGGATCATCTACAATGAGCAGTTCTTC. The encoded protein is CASSLRLERIIYNEQFF.

V gene TRBV6-1 combines with J gene TRBJ1-5, with a tentative D call TRBD1 (5 bases). Germline V gene data show CDR1 as MNHNS and CDR2 as SASEGT. The ends were cut back, 1 base at V and 5 bases at J, with 12 bases in the middle. This CDR3 is built from 15 residues. DNA for the CDR3: TGTGCCAGCAGTGAAGAAATCGGGGGGTATCAGCCCCAGCATTTT. This codes for CASSEEIGGYQPQHF.

The chain joins TRBV9 to TRBJ2-1; possibly TRBD2 for D (5 bases). The CDR3 has 15 residues. Per the germline V gene, CDR1 is SGDLS and CDR2 is YYNGEE. V shed 3 bases and J shed 0 bases, with 10 bases lying between them. In DNA form, the CDR3 reads TGTGCCAGCAGCGAGGACTGGAGCTCCTACAATGAGCAGTTCTTC. It encodes CASSEDWSSYNEQFF.